The source of this T cell receptor beta chain is a study of T cell responses to AZD1222 COVID-19 vaccine. Broader study findings: Baseline serology detected seropositivity in only a handful of AZD1222 recipients.

The data were produced by immunoSEQ multiplex PCR, yet TCRdb's version contains in-frame clones alone and is incomplete. In the table there are hundreds of thousands of clones, 94% of which are singletons. Concerning this clone itself: The antigen is not known.

Germline values: CDR1 MNHEY, CDR2 SVGAGI. CDR3 size: 15 residues. V trimming: 5 bases; J trimming: 6 bases; junction bases outside the gene matches: 7. This TCR was sampled from an adult who received the AZD1222 COVID-19 vaccine. The material sequenced was peripheral blood, taken 28 days after the second AZD1222 dose. This chain connects TRBV6-5 to TRBJ2-2; 9 bases are shared with TRBD1. The CDR3 DNA is TGTGCCAGCAGTCGAGCCGGGACAGGGTCCGGGGAGCTGTTTTTT. It encodes CASSRAGTGSGELFF.